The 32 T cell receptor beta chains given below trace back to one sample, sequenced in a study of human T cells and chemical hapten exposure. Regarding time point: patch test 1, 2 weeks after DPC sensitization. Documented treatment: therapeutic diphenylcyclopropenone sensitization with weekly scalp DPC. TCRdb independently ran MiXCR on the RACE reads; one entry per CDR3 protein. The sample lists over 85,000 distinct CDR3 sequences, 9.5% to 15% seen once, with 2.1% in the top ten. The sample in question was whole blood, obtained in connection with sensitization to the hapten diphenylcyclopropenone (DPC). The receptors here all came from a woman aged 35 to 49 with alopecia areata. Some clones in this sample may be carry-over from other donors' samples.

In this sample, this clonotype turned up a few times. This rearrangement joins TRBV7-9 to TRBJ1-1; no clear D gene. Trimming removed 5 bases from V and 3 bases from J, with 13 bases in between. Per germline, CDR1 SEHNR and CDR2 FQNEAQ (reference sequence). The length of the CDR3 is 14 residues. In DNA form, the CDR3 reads TGTGCCAGCAGCCTTAGACTTGGGGACACTGAAGCTTTCTTT. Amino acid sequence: CASSLRLGDTEAFF.

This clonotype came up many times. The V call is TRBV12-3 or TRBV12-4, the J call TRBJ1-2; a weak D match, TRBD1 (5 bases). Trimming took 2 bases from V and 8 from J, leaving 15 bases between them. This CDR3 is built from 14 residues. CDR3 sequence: CASSLRSGSEGYTF. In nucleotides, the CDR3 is TGTGCCAGCAGTTTACGGTCAGGGTCGGAAGGCTACACCTTC.

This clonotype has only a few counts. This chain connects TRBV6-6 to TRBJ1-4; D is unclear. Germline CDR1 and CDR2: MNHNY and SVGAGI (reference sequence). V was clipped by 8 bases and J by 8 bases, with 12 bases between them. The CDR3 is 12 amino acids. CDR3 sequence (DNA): TGTGCCAGCGCTATGGGTTGGGAAAAACTGTTTTTT. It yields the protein CASAMGWEKLFF.

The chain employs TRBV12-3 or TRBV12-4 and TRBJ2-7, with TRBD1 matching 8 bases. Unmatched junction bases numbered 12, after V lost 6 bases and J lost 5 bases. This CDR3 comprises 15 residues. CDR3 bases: TGTGCCAGCAGCCCTCCCTGGACAGGGATTCACGAGCAGTACTTC. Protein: CASSPPWTGIHEQYF.

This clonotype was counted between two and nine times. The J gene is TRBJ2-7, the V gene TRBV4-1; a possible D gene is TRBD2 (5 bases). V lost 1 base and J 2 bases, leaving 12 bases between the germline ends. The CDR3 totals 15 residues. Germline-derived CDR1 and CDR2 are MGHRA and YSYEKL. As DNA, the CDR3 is TGCGCCAGCAGCCAAGGGGCCGGGGAGCCCTACGAGCAGTACTTC. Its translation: CASSQGAGEPYEQYF.

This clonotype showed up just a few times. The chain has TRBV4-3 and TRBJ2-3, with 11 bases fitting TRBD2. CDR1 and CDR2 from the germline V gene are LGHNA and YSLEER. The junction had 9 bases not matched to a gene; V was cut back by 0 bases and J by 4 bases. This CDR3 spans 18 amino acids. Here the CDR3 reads CASSQDPAGTSGPDTQYF. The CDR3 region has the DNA TGCGCCAGCAGCCAAGATCCGGCCGGGACTAGCGGACCAGATACGCAGTATTTT.

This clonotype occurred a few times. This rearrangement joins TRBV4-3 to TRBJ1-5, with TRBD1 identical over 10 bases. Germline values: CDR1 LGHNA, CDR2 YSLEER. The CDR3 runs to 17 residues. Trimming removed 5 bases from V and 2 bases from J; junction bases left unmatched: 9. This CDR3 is CASSGATGGVCNQPQHF. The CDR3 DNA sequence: TGCGCCAGCAGCGGGGCGACAGGGGGCGTTTGCAATCAGCCCCAGCATTTT.

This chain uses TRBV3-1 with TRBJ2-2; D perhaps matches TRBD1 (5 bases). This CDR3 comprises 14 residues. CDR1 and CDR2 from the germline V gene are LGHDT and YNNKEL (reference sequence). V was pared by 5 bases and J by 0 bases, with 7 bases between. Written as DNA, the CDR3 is TGTGCCAGCAGCACCAGGGCGAACACCGGGGAGCTGTTTTTT. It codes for CASSTRANTGELFF. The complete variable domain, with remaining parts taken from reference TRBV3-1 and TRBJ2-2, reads DTAVSQTPKYLVTQMGNDKSIKCEQNLGHDTMYWYKQDSKKFLKIMFSYNNKELIINETVPNRFSPKSPDKAHLNLHINSLELGDSAVYFCASSTRANTGELFFGEGSRLTVL.

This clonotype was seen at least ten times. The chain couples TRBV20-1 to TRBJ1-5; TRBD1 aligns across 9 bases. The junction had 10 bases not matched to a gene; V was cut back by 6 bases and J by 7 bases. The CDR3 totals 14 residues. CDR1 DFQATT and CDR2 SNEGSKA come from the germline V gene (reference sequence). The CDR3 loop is CSAERGQGHQPQHF. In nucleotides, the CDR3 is TGCAGTGCCGAGCGGGGACAGGGTCACCAGCCCCAGCATTTT.

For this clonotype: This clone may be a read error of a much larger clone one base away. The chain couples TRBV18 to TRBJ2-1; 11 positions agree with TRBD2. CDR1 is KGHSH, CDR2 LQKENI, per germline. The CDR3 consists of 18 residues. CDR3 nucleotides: TGTGCCAGCACACCTCCTAGCGGGAGGCTTACTTCTCGCCATGAGCAGTTCTTC. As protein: CASTPPSGRLTSRHEQFF. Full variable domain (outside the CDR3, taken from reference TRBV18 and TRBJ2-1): NAGVMQNPRHLVRRRGQEARLRCSPMKGHSHVYWYRQLPEEGLKFMVYLQKENIIDESGMPKERFSAEFPKEGPSILRIQQVVRGDSAAYFCASTPPSGRLTSRHEQFFGPGTRLTVL.

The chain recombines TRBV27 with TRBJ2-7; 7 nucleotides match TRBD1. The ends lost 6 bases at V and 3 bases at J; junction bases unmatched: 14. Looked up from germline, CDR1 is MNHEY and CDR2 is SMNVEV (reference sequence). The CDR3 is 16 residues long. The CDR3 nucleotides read TGTGCCAGCAGAATGAGTACAGGGGTGGGGTACTACGAGCAGTACTTC. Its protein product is CASRMSTGVGYYEQYF.

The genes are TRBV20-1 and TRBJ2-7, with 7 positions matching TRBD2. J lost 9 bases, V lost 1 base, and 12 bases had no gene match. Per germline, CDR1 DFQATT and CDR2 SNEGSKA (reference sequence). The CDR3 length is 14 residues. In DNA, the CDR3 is TGCAGTGCTAGAGGGGCGAGCGGGGCCCTCCGGCAGTACTTC. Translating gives CSARGASGALRQYF.

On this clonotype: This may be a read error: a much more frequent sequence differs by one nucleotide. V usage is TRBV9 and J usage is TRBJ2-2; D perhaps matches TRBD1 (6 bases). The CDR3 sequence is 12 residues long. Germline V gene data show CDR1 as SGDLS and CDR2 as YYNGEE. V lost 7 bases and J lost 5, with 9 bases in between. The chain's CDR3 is CASGGSTGELFF. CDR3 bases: TGTGCCAGCGGGGGCAGTACCGGGGAGCTGTTTTTT.

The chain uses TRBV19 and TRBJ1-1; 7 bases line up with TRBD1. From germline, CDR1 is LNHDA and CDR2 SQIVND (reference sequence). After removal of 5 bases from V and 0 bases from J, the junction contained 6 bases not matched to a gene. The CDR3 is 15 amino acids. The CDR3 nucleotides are TGTGCCAGTAGTCCCTTGGACAGGTTGAACACTGAAGCTTTCTTT. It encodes CASSPLDRLNTEAFF.

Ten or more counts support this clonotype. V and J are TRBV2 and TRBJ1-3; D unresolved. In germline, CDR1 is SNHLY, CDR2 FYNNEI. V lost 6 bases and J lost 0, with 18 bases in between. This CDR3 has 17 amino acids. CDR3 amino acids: CASRPLPTVSSGNTIYF. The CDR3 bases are TGTGCCAGCAGACCCCTACCGACTGTGAGCTCTGGAAACACCATATATTTT.

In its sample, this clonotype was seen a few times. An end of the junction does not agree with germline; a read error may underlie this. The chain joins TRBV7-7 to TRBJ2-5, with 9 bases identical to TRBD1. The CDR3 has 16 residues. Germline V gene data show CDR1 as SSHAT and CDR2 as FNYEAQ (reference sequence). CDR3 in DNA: TGTGCTAGCAGCTTAACTGAGGGACAGGGTTCGGAGACCCAGTACTTC. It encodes CASSLTEGQGSETQYF.

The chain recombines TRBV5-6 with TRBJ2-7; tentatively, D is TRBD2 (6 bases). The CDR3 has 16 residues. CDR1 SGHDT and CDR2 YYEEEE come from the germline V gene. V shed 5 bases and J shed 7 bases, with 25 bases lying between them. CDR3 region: CASSLGPPGEYAEQYF. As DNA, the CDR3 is TGTGCCAGCAGTCTCGGACCGCCGGGAGAGTATGCTGAGCAGTACTTC.

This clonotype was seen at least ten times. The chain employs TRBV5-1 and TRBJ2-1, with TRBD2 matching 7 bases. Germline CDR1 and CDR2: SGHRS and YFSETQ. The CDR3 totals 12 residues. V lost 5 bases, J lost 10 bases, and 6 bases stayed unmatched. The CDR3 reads CASSPERGEQFF. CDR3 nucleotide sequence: TGCGCCAGCAGTCCTGAGCGGGGCGAGCAGTTCTTC.

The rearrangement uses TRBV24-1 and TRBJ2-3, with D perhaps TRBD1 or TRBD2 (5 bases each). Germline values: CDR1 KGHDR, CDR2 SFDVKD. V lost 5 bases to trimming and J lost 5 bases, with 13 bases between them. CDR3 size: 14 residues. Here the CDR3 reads CATSVGTYGDTQYF. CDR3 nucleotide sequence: TGTGCCACCAGTGTTGGGACCTACGGAGATACGCAGTATTTT.

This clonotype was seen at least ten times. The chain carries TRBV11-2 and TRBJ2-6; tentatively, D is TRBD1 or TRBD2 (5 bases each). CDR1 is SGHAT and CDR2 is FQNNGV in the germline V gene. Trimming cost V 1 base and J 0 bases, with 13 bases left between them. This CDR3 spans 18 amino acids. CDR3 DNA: TGTGCCAGCAGCTTAGGGGGGACGGATCTCTCTGGGGCCAACGTCCTGACTTTC. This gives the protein CASSLGGTDLSGANVLTF.

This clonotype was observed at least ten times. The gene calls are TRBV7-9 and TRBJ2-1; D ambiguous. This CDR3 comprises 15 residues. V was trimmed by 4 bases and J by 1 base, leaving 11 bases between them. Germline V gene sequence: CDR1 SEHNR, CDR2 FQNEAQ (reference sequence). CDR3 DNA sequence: TGTGCCAGCAGCTCAGACGCGCCTTCCTACAATGAGCAGTTCTTC. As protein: CASSSDAPSYNEQFF.

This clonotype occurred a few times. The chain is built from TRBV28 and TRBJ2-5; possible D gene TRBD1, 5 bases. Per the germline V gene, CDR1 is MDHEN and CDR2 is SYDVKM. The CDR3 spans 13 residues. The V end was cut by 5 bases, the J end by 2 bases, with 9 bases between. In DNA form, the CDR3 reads TGTGCCAGCAGTGAAGGGGCACAAGAGACCCAGTACTTC. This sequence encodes CASSEGAQETQYF.

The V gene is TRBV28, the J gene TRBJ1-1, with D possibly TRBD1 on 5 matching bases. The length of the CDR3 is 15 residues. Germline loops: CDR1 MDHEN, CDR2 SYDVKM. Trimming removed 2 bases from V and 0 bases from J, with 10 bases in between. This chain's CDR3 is CASSLPPGMNTEAFF. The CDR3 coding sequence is TGTGCCAGCAGTTTACCGCCAGGGATGAACACTGAAGCTTTCTTT.

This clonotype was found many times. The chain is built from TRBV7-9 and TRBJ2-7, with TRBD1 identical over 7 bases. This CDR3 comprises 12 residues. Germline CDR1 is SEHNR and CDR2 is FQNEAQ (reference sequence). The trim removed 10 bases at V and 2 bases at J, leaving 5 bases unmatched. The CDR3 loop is CATRDSPYEQYF. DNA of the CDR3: TGTGCCACCCGGGACAGCCCCTACGAGCAGTACTTC.

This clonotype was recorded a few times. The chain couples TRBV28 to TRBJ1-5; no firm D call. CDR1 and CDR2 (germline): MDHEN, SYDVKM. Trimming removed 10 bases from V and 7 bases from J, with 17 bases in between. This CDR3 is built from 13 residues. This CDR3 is CATSGRVRQPQHF. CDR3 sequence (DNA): TGTGCCACCTCCGGGAGGGTCCGCCAGCCCCAGCATTTT.

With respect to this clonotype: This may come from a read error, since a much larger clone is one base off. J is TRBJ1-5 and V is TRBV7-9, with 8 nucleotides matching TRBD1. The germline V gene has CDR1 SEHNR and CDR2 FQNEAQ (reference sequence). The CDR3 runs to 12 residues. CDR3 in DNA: TGTGCCGGCAGCTATACAGGGGGGGCCCAGCATTTT. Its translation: CAGSYTGGAQHF.

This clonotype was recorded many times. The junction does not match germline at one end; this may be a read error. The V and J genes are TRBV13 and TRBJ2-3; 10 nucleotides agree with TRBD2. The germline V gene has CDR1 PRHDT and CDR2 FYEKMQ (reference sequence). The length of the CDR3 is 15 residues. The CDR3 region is CASSIGLAGTDTQYF. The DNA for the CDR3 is TGTGCCAGCAGCATAGGACTAGCGGGCACAGATACGCAGTATTTT.

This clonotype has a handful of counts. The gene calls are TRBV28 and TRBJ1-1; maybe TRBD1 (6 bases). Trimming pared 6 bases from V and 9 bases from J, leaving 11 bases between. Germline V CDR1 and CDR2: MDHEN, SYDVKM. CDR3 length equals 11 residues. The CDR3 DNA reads TGTGCCAGCAGATATCAGGGGAAAGCTTTCTTT. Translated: CASRYQGKAFF.

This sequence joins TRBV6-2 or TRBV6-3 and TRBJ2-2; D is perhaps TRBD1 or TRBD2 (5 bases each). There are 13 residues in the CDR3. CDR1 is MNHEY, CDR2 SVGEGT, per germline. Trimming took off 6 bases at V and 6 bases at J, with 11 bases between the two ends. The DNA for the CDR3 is TGTGCCAGCAGGGACGAGGGGCCCGGGGAGCTGTTTTTT. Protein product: CASRDEGPGELFF.

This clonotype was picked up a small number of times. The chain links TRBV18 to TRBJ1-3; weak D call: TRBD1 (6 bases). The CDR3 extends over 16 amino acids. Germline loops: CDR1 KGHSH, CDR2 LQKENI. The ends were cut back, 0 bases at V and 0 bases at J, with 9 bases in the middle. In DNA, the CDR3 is TGTGCCAGCTCACCACCGATAGGGGGCTCTGGAAACACCATATATTTT. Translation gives CASSPPIGGSGNTIYF.

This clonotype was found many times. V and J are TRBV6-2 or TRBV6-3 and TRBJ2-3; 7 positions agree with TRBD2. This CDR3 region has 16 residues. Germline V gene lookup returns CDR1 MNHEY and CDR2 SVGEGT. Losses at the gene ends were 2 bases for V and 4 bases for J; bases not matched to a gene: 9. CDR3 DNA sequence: TGTGCCAGCAGTTACGGCCTAGCGGACTTCCCAGATACGCAGTATTTT. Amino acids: CASSYGLADFPDTQYF.

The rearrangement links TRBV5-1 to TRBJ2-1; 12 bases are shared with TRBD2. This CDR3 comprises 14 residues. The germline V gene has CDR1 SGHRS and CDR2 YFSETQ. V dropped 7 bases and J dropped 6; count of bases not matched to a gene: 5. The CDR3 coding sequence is TGCGCCAGCGGCGGACTAGCGGGAAGCAATGAGCAGTTCTTC. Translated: CASGGLAGSNEQFF.